This T cell receptor beta chain emerged from a study of cytomegalovirus exposure and HLA in healthy donors. Study-level results: The authors judged a highly shared variant cluster likely a sequencing artifact. Exclusion applied to some V segments, including TRBV6-2 and TRBV6-3, as they were indistinguishable. The study listed 164 cytomegalovirus-associated TCR beta chains. Cytomegalovirus status was reportedly diagnosed by the classifier with high sensitivity and specificity.

This PCR relied on a set of 60 Vbeta primers and 13 Jbeta primers. Some clones are missing from TCRdb's copy, which holds only in-frame ones; the method was immunoSEQ multiplex PCR. In all, the sample yields around 140,000 clones. CDR1 is SGHRS, CDR2 YFSETQ, per germline. Trimming cost V 0 bases and J 5 bases; bases outside gene matches: 7. This CDR3 spans 16 amino acids. Comment on this clone: The antigen remains unidentified.

The rearrangement links TRBV5-1 to TRBJ2-2; 7 bases fit TRBD2. The sequence was obtained from a man aged 18-30 years in good health and CMV-seronegative. The sample comprised PBMCs. The CDR3 nucleotides are TGCGCCAGCAGCTTGGCTGGCGGGGGAAAAACCGGGGAGCTGTTTTTT. Translation gives CASSLAGGGKTGELFF.